These 6 T cell receptor beta chains share one sample of origin, sequenced in a study of cytomegalovirus exposure and HLA in healthy donors. A multiplex PCR was run with 60 Vbeta primers and 13 Jbeta primers. TCRdb's table, derived via immunoSEQ multiplex PCR, lists solely in-frame clones and lacks some. The sample consists of 120,000 or so clones, around 76% of them appearing once. The sequencing sample was made of PBMCs. The receptors were sampled from a man in his thirties or forties in good health and CMV-seropositive.

The table lists this clone with a few counts. This sequence joins TRBV9 and TRBJ1-2; perhaps TRBD1 as D (6 bases). CDR1 is SGDLS and CDR2 is YYNGEE in the germline V gene. The CDR3 contains 14 residues. V lost 4 bases to trimming and J lost 2 bases, with 12 bases between them. CDR3 in DNA: TGTGCCAGCAGCCCAGGGGTGGGGAACTATGGCTACACCTTC. It translates to CASSPGVGNYGYTF.

The chain has TRBV7-9 and TRBJ2-5; possibly TRBD1 for D (7 bases). TRBJ2-7 explains the end of the DNA better; the J call may be wrong. Germline V gene sequence: CDR1 SEHNR, CDR2 FQNEAQ (reference sequence). The CDR3 runs to 15 residues. CDR3 DNA sequence: TGTGCCAGCAGCTTAGGGGCAGGGGGAGGTAACGAGCAGTACTTC. It translates to CASSLGAGGGNEQYF.

V and J are TRBV5-1 and TRBJ1-5, with D maybe TRBD1 (5 bases). Trimming took off 4 bases at V and 7 bases at J, with 12 bases between the two ends. Germline V gene data show CDR1 as SGHRS and CDR2 as YFSETQ. This CDR3 region has 13 residues. DNA for the CDR3: TGCGCCAGCAGCCCGGCGGGGGACCAGCCCCAGCATTTT. This encodes CASSPAGDQPQHF.

The chain uses TRBV19 and TRBJ1-3, with D hard to call. Trimming took 8 bases from V and 0 from J, leaving 8 bases between them. The germline V gene encodes CDR1 LNHDA and CDR2 SQIVND (reference sequence). The CDR3 spans 13 residues. CDR3 DNA sequence: TGTGCCAGTCGTCCACTCTCTGGAAACACCATATATTTT. Protein sequence: CASRPLSGNTIYF.

The chain has TRBV4-3 and TRBJ2-1, with 10 bases that match TRBD2. V dropped 6 bases and J dropped 8; count of bases not matched to a gene: 13. CDR1 is LGHNA and CDR2 is YSLEER in the germline V gene. This CDR3 spans 16 amino acids. CDR3 in DNA: TGCGCCAGCAGTCCCGGGGAGCGGGGGGGCCGTGATGAGCAGTTCTTC. Residues: CASSPGERGGRDEQFF.

The chain links TRBV7-2 to TRBJ2-5, with TRBD2 matching over 7 bases. CDR1 and CDR2 (germline): SGHTA, FQGNSA. After removal of 1 base from V and 1 base from J, the junction contained 12 bases not matched to a gene. The CDR3 contains 18 residues. CDR3 in amino acids: CASSLVGRRETFQETQYF. CDR3 nucleotides: TGTGCCAGCAGCTTAGTGGGTAGGCGGGAGACCTTCCAAGAGACCCAGTACTTC. Full variable domain (missing parts from reference TRBV7-2 and TRBJ2-5): GAGVSQSPSNKVTEKGKDVELRCDPISGHTALYWYRQSLGQGLEFLIYFQGNSAPDKSGLPSDRFSAERTGGSVSTLTIQRTQQEDSAVYLCASSLVGRRETFQETQYFGPGTRLLVL.